The present T cell receptor (beta chain) was sequenced within a study of T cell changes during pregnancy in multiple sclerosis. The CDR3 is 13 amino acids. V lost 0 bases, J lost 3 bases, and 0 bases stayed unmatched. Germline assignment: CDR1 GTSNPN and CDR2 SVGIG (reference sequence). Assay used: immunoSEQ multiplex PCR; TCRdb lists only in-frame clones, some missing. The sample includes 90,000 to 120,000 clones, 80% to 95% of them seen just once. This clonotype was sampled from a female donor in good health, enrolled as a control in a pregnancy study. The sample here was peripheral blood, taken in the third trimester of pregnancy. The rearrangement links TRBV30 to TRBJ2-3; 7 bases map to TRBD2. The CDR3 nucleotides read TGTGCCTGGAGTGTAGCGGGGACAGATACGCAGTATTTT. Translation gives CAWSVAGTDTQYF.